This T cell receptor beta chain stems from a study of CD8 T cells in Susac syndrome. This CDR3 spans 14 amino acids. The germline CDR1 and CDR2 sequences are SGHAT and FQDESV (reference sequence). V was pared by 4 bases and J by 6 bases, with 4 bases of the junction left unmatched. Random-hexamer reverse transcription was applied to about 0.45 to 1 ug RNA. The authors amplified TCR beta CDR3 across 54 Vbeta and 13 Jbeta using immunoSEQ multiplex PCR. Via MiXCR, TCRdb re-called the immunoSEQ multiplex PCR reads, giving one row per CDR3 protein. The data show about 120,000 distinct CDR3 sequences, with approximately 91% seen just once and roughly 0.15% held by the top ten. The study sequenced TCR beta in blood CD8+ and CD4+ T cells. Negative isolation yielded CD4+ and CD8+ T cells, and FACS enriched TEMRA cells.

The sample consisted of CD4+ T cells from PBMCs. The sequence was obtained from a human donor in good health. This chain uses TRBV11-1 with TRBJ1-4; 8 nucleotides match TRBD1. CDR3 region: CASSYDRGDEKLFF. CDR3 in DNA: TGTGCCAGCAGCTATGACAGGGGAGATGAAAAACTGTTTTTT.